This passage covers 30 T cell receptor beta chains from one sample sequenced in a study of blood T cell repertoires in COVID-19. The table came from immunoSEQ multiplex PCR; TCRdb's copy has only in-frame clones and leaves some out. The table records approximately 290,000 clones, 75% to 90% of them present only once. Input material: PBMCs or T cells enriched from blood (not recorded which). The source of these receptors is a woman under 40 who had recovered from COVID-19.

The CDR3 sequence: CAISGTGGITNEKLFF. The CDR3 DNA is TGTGCCATCAGTGGGACAGGGGGCATAACTAATGAAAAACTGTTTTTT. The rearrangement joins TRBV10-3 to TRBJ1-4; 11 nucleotides line up with TRBD1. This CDR3 comprises 16 residues. V shed 4 bases and J 1 base; nucleotides not matched to a gene: 2. From germline, CDR1 is ENHRY and CDR2 SYGVKD.

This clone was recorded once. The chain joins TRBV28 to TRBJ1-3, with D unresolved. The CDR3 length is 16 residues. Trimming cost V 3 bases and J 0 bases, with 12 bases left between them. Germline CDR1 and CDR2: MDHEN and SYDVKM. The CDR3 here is CASSFSVRGSGNTIYF. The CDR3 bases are TGTGCCAGCAGTTTCTCGGTCCGAGGCTCTGGAAACACCATATATTTT.

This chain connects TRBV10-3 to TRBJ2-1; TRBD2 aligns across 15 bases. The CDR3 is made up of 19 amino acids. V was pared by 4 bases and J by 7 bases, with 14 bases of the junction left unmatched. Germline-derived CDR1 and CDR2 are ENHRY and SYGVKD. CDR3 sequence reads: CAISVRGLAGGAAQNEQFF. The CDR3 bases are TGTGCCATCAGTGTCAGGGGACTAGCGGGGGGCGCGGCCCAAAATGAGCAGTTCTTC.

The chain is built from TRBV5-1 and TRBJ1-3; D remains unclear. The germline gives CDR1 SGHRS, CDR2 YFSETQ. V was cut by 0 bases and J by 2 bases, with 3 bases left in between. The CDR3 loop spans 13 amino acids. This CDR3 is CASSLGAGNTIYF. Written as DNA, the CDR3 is TGCGCCAGCAGCTTGGGAGCTGGAAACACCATATATTTT.

The CDR3 nucleotides are TGTGCCAGCAGCTTACATCGCGGGAGTACAGATACGCAGTATTTT. Translated, it gives CASSLHRGSTDTQYF. The chain employs TRBV7-3 and TRBJ2-3, with 7 bases matching TRBD2. The CDR3 loop spans 15 amino acids. V trimming: 2 bases; J trimming: 3 bases; junction bases outside the gene matches: 5. The germline V gene has CDR1 SGHTA and CDR2 FQGTGA.

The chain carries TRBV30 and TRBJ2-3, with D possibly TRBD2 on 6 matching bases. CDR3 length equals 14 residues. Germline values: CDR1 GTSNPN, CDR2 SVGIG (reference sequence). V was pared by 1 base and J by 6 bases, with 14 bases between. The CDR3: CAWSEQGLMDTQYF. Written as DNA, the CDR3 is TGTGCCTGGAGTGAGCAGGGACTCATGGATACGCAGTATTTT.

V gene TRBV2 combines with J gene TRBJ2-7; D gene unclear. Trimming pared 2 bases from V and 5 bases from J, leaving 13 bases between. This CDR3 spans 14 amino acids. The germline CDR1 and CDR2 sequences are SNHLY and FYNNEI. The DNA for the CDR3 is TGTGCCAGCAGTGAATGGCCCCACCTGGACGAGCAGTACTTC. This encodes CASSEWPHLDEQYF.

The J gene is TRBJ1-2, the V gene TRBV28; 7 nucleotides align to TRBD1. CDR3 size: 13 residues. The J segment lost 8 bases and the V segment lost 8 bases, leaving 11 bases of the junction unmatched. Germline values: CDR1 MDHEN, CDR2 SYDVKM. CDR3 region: CASGPGTARGYTF. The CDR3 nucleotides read TGTGCCAGCGGCCCGGGGACAGCCCGGGGCTACACCTTC.

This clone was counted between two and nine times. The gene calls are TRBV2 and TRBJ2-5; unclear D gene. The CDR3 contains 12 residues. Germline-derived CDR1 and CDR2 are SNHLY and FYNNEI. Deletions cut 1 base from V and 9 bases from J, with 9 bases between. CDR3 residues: CASSEDFEAQYF. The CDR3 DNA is TGTGCCAGCAGTGAAGACTTCGAGGCCCAGTACTTC.

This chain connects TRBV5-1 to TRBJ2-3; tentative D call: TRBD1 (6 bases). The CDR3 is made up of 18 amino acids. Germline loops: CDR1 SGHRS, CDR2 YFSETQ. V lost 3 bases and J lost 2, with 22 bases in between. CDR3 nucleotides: TGCGCCAGCAGCTGGCACGTTGGGGGCGGGCCGTACACAGATACGCAGTATTTT. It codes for CASSWHVGGGPYTDTQYF.

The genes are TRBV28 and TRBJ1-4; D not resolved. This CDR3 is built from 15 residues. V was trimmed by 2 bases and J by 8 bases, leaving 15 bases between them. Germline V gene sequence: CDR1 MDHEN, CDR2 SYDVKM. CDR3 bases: TGTGCCAGCAGTTTACCTCGACGGGAACAAGAAAAACTGTTTTTT. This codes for CASSLPRREQEKLFF.

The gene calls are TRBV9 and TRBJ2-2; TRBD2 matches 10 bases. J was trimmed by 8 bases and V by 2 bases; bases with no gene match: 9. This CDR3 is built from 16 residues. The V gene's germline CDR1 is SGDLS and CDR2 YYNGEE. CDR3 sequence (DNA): TGTGCCAGCAGCGTGAGGAGCGGGAGGGCTTCGGGGGAGCTGTTTTTT. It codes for CASSVRSGRASGELFF.

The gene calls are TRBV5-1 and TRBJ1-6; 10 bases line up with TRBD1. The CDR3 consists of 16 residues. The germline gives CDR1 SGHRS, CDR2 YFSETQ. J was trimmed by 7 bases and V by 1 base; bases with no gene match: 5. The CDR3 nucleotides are TGCGCCAGCAGCTTGACCGGACAGGGGGGCAATTCACCCCTCCACTTT. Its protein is CASSLTGQGGNSPLHF.

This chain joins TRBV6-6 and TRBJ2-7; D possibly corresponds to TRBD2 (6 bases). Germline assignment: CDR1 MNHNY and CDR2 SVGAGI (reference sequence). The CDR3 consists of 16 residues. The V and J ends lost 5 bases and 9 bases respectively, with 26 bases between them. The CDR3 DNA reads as TGTGCCAGCAGTCCATCCTCTGTGGGGGGTGGAATGGGGCAGTACTTC. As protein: CASSPSSVGGGMGQYF.

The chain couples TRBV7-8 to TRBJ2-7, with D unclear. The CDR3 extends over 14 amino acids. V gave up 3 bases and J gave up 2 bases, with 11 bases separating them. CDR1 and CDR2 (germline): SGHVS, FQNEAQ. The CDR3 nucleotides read TGTGCCAGCAGCTTCCTCGACTGGACCTACGAGCAGTACTTC. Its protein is CASSFLDWTYEQYF. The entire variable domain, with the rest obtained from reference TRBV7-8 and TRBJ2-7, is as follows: GAGVSQSPRYKVAKRGQDVALRCDPISGHVSLFWYQQALGQGPEFLTYFQNEAQLDKSGLPSDRFFAERPEGSVSTLKIQRTQQEDSAVYLCASSFLDWTYEQYFGPGTRLTVT.

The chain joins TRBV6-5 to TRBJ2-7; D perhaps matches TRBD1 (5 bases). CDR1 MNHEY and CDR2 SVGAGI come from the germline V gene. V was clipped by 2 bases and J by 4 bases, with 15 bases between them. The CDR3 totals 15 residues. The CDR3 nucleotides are TGTGCCAGCAGTTACAGCCCTCACCCAGGGTACGAGCAGTACTTC. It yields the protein CASSYSPHPGYEQYF.

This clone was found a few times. The DNA for the CDR3 is TGTGCCAGCAACCCCGAGAGCTCTGGGGCCAACGTCCTGACTTTC. Protein product: CASNPESSGANVLTF. The V gene is TRBV28, the J gene TRBJ2-6; D uncertain. V lost 7 bases and J 0 bases, leaving 10 bases between the germline ends. CDR3 length: 15 residues. Germline V lookup: CDR1 MDHEN, CDR2 SYDVKM.

Here the CDR3 reads CASNGAYSNQPQHF. CDR3 nucleotide sequence: TGTGCCAGCAACGGTGCTTATAGCAATCAGCCCCAGCATTTT. The chain combines TRBV2 with TRBJ1-5; D unclear. The CDR3 is 14 residues long. The germline V gene has CDR1 SNHLY and CDR2 FYNNEI. Trimming removed 7 bases from V and 0 bases from J, with 10 bases in between.

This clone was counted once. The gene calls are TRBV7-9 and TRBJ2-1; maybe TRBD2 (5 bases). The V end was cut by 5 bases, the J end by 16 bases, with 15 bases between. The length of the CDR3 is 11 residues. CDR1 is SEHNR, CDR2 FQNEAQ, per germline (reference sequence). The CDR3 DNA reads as TGTGCCAGCAGCACGAGAGCGGAACAATTCTTC. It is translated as CASSTRAEQFF.

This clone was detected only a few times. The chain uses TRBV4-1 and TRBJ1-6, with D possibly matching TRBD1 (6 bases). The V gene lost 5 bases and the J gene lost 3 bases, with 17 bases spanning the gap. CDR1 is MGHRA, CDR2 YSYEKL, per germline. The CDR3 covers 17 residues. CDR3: CASSYLQGGNYNSPLHF. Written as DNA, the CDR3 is TGCGCCAGCAGCTATCTCCAAGGGGGAAACTATAATTCACCCCTCCACTTT.

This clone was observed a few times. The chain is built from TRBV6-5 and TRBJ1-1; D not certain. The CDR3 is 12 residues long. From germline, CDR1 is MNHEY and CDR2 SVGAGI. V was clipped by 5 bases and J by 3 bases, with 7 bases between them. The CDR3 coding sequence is TGTGCCAGCAGTCGAGGCTACACTGAAGCTTTCTTT. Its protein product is CASSRGYTEAFF.

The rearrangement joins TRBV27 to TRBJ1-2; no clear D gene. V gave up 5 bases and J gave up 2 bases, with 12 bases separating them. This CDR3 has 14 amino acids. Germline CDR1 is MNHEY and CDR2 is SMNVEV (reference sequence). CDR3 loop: CASSPSGPNYGYTF. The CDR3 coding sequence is TGTGCCAGCAGTCCCTCGGGTCCAAACTATGGCTACACCTTC.

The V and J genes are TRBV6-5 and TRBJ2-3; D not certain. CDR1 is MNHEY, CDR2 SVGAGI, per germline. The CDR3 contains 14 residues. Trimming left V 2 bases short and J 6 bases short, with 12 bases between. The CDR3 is CASSYQPRFDTQYF. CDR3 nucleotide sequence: TGTGCCAGCAGTTACCAACCCAGGTTCGATACGCAGTATTTT.

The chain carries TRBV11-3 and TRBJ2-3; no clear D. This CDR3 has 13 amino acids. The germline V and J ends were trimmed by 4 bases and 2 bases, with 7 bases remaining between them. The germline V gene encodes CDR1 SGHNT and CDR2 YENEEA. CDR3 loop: CASSSYFTDTQYF. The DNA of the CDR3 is TGTGCCAGCAGCTCCTATTTCACAGATACGCAGTATTTT.

CDR3 bases: TGCAGCCCCCCCAGCCCGGGACAGGCCAACGCCGGGGAGCTGTTTTTT. This translates into CSPPSPGQANAGELFF. The genes are TRBV29-1 and TRBJ2-2, with 8 nucleotides matching TRBD1. Losses at the gene ends were 8 bases for V and 6 bases for J; bases not matched to a gene: 17. The CDR3 covers 16 residues. CDR1 SQVTM and CDR2 ANQGSEA come from the germline V gene.

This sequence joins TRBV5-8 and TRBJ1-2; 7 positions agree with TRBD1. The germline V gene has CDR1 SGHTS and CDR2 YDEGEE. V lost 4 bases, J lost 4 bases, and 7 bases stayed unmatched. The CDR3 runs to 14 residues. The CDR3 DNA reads TGTGCCAGCAGCCGACAGGGCCCCACCTATGGCTACACCTTC. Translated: CASSRQGPTYGYTF.

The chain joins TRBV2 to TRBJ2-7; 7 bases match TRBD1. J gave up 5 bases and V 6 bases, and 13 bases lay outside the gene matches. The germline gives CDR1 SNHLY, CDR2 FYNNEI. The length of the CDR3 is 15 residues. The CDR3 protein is CASRDGTASAHEQYF. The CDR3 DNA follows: TGTGCCAGCAGGGATGGGACAGCCTCGGCGCACGAGCAGTACTTC.

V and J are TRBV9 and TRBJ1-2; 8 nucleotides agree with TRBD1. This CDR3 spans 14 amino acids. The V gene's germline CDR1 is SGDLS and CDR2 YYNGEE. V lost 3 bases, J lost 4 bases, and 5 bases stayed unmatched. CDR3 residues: CASSAGQAVYGYTF. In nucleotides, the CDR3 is TGTGCCAGCAGCGCGGGACAGGCGGTCTATGGCTACACCTTC.

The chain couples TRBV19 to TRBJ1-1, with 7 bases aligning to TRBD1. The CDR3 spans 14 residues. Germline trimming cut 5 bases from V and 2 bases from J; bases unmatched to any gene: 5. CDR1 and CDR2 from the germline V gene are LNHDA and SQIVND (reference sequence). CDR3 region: CASSPGTVNTEAFF. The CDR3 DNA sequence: TGTGCCAGTAGTCCAGGGACAGTCAACACTGAAGCTTTCTTT. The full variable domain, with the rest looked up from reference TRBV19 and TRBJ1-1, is DGGITQSPKYLFRKEGQNVTLSCEQNLNHDAMYWYRQDPGQGLRLIYYSQIVNDFQKGDIAEGYSVSREKKESFPLTVTSAQKNPTAFYLCASSPGTVNTEAFFGQGTRLTVV.

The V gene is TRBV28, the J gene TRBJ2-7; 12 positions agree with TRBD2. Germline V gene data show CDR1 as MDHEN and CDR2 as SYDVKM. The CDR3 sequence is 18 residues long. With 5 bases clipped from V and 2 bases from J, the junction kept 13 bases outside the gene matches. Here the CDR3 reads CASSRPPGLAGRPYEQYF. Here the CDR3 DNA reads TGTGCCAGCAGTAGACCACCGGGACTAGCGGGTCGCCCCTACGAGCAGTACTTC.